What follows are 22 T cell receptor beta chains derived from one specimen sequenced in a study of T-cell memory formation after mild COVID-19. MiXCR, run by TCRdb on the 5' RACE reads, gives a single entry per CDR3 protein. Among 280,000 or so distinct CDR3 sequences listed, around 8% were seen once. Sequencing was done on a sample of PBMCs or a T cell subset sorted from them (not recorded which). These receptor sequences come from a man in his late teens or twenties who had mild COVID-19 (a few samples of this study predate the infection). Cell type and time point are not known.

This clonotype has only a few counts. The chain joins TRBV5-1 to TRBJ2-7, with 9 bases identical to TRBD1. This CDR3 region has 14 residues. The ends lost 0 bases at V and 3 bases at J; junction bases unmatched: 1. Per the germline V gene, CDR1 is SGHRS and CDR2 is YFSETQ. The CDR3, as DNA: TGCGCCAGCAGCTTGGGGACAGGGGTCTACGAGCAGTACGTC. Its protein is CASSLGTGVYEQYV.

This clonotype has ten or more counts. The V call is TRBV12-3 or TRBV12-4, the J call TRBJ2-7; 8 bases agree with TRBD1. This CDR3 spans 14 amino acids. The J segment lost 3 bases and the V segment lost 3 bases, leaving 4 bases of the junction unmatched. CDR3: CASSFDRGSYEQYF. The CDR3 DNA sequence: TGTGCCAGCAGTTTTGACAGGGGAAGCTACGAGCAGTACTTC.

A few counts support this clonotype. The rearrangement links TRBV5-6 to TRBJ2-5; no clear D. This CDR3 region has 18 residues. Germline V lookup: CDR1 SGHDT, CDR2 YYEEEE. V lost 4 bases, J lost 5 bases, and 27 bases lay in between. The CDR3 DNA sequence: TGTGCCAGCAGCACCGAGGCTGGTCGGAAAACCATGCGGGAGACCCAGTACTTC. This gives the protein CASSTEAGRKTMRETQYF.

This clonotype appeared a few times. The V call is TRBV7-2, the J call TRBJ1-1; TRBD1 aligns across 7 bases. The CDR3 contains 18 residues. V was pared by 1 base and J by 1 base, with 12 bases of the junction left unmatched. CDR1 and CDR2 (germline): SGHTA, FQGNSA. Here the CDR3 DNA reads TGTGCCAGCAGCTTAGGGGTAGGGGGCGGATTGAGGAACACTGAAGCTTTCTTT. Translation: CASSLGVGGGLRNTEAFF. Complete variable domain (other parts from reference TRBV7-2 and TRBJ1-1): GAGVSQSPSNKVTEKGKDVELRCDPISGHTALYWYRQSLGQGLEFLIYFQGNSAPDKSGLPSDRFSAERTGGSVSTLTIQRTQQEDSAVYLCASSLGVGGGLRNTEAFFGQGTRLTVV.

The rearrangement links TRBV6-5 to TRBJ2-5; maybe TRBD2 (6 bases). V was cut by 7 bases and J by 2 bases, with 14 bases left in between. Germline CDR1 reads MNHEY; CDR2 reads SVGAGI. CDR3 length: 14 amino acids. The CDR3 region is CASNLGRGQETQYF. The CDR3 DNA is TGTGCCAGCAACCTTGGCCGGGGGCAAGAGACCCAGTACTTC.

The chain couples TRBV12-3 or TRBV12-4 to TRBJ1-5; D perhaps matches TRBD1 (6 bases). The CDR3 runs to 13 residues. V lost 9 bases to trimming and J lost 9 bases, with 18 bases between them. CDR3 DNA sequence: TGTGCCAGTACCTGGGGGGGCCTAGCGCCCCAGCATTTT. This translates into CASTWGGLAPQHF.

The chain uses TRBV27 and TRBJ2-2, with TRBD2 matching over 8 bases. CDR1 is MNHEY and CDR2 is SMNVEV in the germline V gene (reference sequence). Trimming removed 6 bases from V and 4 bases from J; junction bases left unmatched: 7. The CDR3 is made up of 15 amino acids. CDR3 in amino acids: CASRSLAGGTGELFF. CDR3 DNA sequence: TGTGCCAGCAGGTCTCTGGCGGGGGGCACCGGGGAGCTGTTTTTT.

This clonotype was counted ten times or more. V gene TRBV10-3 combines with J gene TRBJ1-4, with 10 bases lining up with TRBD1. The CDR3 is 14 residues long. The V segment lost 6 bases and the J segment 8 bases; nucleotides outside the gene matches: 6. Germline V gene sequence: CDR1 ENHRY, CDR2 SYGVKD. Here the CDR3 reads CAISPGTGVEKLFF. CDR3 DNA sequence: TGTGCCATCAGCCCCGGGACAGGGGTCGAAAAACTGTTTTTT.

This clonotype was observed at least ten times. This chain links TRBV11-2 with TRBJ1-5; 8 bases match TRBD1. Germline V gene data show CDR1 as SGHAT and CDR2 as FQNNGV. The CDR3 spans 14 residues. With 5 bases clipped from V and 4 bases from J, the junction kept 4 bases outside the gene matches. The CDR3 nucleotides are TGTGCCAGCAGCCGCAGGGGGCGAAATCAGCCCCAGCATTTT. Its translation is CASSRRGRNQPQHF.

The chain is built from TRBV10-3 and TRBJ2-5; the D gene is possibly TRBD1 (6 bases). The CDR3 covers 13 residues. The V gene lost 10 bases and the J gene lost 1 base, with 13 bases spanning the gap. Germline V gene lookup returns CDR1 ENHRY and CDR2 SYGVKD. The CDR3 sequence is CATAGAGQETQYF. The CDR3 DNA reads TGTGCCACCGCAGGGGCCGGCCAAGAGACCCAGTACTTC.

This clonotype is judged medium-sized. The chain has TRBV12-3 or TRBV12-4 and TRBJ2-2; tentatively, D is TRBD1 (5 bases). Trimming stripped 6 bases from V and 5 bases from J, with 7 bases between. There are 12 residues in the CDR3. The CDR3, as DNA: TGTGCCAGCAGCCAGGGAACCGGGGAGCTGTTTTTT. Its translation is CASSQGTGELFF.

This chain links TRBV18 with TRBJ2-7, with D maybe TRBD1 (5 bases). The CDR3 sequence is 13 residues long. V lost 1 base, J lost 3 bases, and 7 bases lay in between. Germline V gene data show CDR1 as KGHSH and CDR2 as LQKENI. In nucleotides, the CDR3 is TGTGCCAGCTCACCACAAGACAGCTACGAGCAGTACGTC. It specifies CASSPQDSYEQYV.

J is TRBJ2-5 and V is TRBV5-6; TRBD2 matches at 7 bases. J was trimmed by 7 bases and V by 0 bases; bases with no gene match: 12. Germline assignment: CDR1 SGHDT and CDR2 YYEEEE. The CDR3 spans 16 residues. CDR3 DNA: TGTGCCAGCAGCTTGGGGCTAGCGGAACCGGGGGGGACCCAGTACTTC. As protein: CASSLGLAEPGGTQYF.

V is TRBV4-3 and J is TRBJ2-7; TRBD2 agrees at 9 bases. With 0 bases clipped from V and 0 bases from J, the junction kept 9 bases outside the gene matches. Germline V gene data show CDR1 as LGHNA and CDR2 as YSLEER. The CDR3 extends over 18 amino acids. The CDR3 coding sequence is TGCGCCAGCAGCCAAGATTTGGCTAGCGGGGACCTCTCCTACGAGCAGTACTTC. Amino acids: CASSQDLASGDLSYEQYF.

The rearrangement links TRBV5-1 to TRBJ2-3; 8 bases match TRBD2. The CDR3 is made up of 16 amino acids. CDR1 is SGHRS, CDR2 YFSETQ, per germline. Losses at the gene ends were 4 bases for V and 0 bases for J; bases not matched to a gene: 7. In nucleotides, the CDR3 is TGCGCCAGCAGCATCGGGCTAGCGGGCAGCACAGATACGCAGTATTTT. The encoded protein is CASSIGLAGSTDTQYF.

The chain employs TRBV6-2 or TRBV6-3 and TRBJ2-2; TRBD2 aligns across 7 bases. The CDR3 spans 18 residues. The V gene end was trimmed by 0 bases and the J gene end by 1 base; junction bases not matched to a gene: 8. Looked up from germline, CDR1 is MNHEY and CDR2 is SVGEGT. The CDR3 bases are TGTGCCAGCAGTTACTCGAGGCTAGCGGCTATGAACACCGGGGAGCTGTTTTTT. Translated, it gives CASSYSRLAAMNTGELFF.

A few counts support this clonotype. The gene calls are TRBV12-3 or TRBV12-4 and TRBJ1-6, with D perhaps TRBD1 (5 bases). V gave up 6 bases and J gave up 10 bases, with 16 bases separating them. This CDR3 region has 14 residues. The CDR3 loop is CASRRQGSGSPLHF. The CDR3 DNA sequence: TGTGCCAGCAGACGTCAGGGTTCAGGGTCACCCCTCCACTTT.

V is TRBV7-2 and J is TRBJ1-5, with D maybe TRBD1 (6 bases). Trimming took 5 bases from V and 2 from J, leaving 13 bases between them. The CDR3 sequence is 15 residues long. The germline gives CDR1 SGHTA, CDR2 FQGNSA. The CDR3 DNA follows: TGTGCCAGCAGCGTCCAACAGGGTGGCAATCAGCCCCAGCATTTT. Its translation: CASSVQQGGNQPQHF.

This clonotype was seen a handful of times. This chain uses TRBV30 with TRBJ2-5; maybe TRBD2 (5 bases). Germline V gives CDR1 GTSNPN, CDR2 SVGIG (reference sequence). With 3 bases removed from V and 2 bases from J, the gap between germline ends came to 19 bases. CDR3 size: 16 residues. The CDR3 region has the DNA TGTGCCTGGAGAACCACCTGGGAGCCCTTTCAAGAGACCCAGTACTTC. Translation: CAWRTTWEPFQETQYF. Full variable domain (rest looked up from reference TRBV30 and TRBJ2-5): SQTIHQWPATLVQPVGSPLSLECTVEGTSNPNLYWYRQAAGRGLQLLFYSVGIGQISSEVPQNLSASRPQDRQFILSSKKLLLSDSGFYLCAWRTTWEPFQETQYFGPGTRLLVL.

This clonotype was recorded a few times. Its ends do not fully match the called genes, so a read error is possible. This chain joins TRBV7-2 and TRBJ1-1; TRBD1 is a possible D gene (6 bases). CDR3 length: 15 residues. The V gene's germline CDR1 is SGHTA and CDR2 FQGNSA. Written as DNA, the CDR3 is TGTGCCAGCAGCCCCAGATTTACAGGGAACCCTGAAGCTTTCTTT. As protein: CASSPRFTGNPEAFF.

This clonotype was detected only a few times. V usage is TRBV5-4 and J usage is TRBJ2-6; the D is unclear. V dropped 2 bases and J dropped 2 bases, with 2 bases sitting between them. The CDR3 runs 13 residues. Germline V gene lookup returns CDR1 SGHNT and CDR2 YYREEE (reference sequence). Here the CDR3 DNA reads TGTGCCAGCAGCTTTACTGGGGCCAACGTCCTGACTTTC. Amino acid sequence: CASSFTGANVLTF.

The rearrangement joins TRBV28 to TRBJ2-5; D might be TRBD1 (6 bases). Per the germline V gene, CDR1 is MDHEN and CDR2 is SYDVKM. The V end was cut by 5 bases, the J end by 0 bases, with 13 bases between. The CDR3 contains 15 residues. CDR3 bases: TGTGCCAGCAGTCCCTTGCAGGGGTACCAAGAGACCCAGTACTTC. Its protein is CASSPLQGYQETQYF.